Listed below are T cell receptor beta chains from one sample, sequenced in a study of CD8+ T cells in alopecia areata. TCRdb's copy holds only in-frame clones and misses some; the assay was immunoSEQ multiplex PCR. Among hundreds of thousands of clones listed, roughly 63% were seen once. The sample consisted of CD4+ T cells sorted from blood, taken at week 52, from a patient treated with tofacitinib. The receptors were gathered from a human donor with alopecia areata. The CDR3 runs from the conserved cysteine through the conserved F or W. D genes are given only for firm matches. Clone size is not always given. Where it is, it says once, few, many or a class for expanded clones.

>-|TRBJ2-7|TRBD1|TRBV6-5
CASLPGGQGTYEQYF
TGTGCCAGCCTCCCTGGGGGACAGGGTACCTACGAGCAGTACTTC
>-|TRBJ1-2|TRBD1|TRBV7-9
CASSLSGGLGNYGYTF
TGTGCCAGCAGCTTATCAGGGGGCCTGGGTAACTATGGCTACACCTTC
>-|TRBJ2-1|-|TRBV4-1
CASSQEGQGGYNEQFF
TGCGCCAGCAGCCAAGAAGGGCAGGGGGGTTACAATGAGCAGTTCTTC
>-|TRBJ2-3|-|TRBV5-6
CASSFTGPDTQYF
TGTGCCAGCAGCTTTACAGGGCCAGATACGCAGTATTTT
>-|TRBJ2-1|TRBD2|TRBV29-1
CSVEMGLAGVGNEQFF
TGCAGCGTTGAAATGGGACTAGCGGGGGTCGGCAATGAGCAGTTCTTC
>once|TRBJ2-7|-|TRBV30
CAWSATIYEQYF
TGTGCCTGGAGTGCAACGATTTACGAGCAGTACTTC
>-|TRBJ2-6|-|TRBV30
CAWKPGQGISGANVLTF
TGTGCCTGGAAACCCGGGCAGGGGATCTCTGGGGCCAACGTCCTGACTTTC
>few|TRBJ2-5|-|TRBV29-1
CSVGREEETQYF
TGCAGCGTTGGACGGGAAGAAGAGACCCAGTACTTC
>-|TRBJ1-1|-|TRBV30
CAWSVFGSLMNTEAFF
TGTGCCTGGAGTGTATTTGGCAGTCTCATGAACACTGAAGCTTTCTTT
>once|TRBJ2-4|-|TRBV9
CASSLSPVAKNIQYF
TGTGCCAGCAGCCTCTCGCCCGTAGCCAAAAACATTCAGTACTTC
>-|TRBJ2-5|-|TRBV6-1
CASSEGGHVYF
TGTGCCAGCAGTGAAGGGGGACACGTGTACTTC
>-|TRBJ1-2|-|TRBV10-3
CAISGGDKSNYGYTF
TGTGCCATCAGTGGTGGGGACAAAAGTAACTATGGCTACACCTTC
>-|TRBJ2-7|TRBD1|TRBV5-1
CASSQGQVYEQYF
TGCGCCAGCAGCCAGGGACAGGTCTACGAGCAGTACTTC
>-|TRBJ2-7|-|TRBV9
CASSVDSHSAEQYF
TGTGCCAGCAGCGTAGATTCCCATTCCGCCGAGCAGTACTTC
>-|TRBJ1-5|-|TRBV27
CASSKYETGNNQPQHF
TGTGCCAGCAGCAAATACGAGACAGGTAACAATCAGCCCCAGCATTTT
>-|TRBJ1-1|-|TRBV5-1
CASSLFSGDTEAFF
TGCGCCAGCAGCTTGTTTTCGGGGGACACTGAAGCTTTCTTT
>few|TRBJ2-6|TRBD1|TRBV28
CASSSVTGGAGANVLTF
TGTGCCAGCAGTTCAGTGACAGGGGGCGCAGGGGCCAACGTCCTGACTTTC
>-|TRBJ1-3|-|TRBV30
CAWSATGLSGNTIYF
TGTGCCTGGAGTGCCACAGGGCTCTCTGGAAACACCATATATTTT
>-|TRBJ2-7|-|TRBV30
CAWSVLSGTIYEQYF
TGTGCCTGGAGTGTACTATCCGGGACAATCTACGAGCAGTACTTC
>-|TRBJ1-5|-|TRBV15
CATSRDGKSREPQHF
TGTGCCACCAGCAGAGACGGGAAAAGCAGGGAGCCCCAGCATTTT
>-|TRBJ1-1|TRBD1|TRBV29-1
CSVATGDTEAFF
TGCAGCGTTGCGACAGGGGACACTGAAGCTTTCTTT
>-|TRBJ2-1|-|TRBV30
CAWRLWEENEQFF
TGTGCCTGGAGGCTCTGGGAAGAAAATGAGCAGTTCTTC
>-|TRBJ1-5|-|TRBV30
CAWSARENQPQHF
TGTGCCTGGAGTGCCAGAGAAAATCAGCCCCAGCATTTT
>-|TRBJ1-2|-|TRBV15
CATSRERGYGYTF
TGTGCCACCAGCAGAGAGAGGGGGTATGGCTACACCTTC
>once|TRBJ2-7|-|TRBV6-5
CASSVSHGPSYEQYF
TGTGCCAGCAGTGTGTCCCACGGACCCTCCTACGAGCAGTACTTC
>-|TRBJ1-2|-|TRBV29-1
CSAGTRHFGYTF
TGCAGCGCTGGGACTAGGCATTTTGGCTACACCTTC
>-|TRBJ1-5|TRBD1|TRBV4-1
CASSQGDRGDQPQHF
TGCGCCAGCAGCCAAGGGGACAGGGGAGATCAGCCCCAGCATTTT
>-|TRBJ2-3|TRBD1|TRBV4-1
CASSRTFQGAGDTQYF
TGCGCCAGCAGCCGGACGTTTCAGGGGGCCGGAGATACGCAGTATTTT
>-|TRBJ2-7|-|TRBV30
CAFSTDLYYEQYF
TGTGCCTTCTCGACAGATCTTTACTACGAGCAGTACTTC
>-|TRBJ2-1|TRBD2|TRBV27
CATIPWTSGGTNEQFF
TGTGCCACCATCCCCTGGACTAGCGGGGGGACGAATGAGCAGTTCTTC
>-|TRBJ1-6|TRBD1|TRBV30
CAWTGRQGDSPLHF
TGTGCCTGGACTGGTAGGCAGGGGGATTCACCCCTCCACTTT
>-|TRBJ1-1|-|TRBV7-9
CASSLAWGGTEAFF
TGTGCCAGCAGCTTAGCCTGGGGAGGCACTGAAGCTTTCTTT
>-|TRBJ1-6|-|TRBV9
CASSVEEWSSPLHF
TGTGCCAGCAGCGTAGAGGAGTGGAGTTCACCCCTCCACTTT
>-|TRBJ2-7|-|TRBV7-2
CASRPGRLHEQYF
TGTGCCAGCAGGCCGGGACGCCTCCACGAGCAGTACTTC
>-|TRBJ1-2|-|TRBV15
CATSRDPTPRTVGYGYTF
TGTGCCACCAGCAGAGATCCGACCCCCCGAACAGTTGGCTATGGCTACACCTTC